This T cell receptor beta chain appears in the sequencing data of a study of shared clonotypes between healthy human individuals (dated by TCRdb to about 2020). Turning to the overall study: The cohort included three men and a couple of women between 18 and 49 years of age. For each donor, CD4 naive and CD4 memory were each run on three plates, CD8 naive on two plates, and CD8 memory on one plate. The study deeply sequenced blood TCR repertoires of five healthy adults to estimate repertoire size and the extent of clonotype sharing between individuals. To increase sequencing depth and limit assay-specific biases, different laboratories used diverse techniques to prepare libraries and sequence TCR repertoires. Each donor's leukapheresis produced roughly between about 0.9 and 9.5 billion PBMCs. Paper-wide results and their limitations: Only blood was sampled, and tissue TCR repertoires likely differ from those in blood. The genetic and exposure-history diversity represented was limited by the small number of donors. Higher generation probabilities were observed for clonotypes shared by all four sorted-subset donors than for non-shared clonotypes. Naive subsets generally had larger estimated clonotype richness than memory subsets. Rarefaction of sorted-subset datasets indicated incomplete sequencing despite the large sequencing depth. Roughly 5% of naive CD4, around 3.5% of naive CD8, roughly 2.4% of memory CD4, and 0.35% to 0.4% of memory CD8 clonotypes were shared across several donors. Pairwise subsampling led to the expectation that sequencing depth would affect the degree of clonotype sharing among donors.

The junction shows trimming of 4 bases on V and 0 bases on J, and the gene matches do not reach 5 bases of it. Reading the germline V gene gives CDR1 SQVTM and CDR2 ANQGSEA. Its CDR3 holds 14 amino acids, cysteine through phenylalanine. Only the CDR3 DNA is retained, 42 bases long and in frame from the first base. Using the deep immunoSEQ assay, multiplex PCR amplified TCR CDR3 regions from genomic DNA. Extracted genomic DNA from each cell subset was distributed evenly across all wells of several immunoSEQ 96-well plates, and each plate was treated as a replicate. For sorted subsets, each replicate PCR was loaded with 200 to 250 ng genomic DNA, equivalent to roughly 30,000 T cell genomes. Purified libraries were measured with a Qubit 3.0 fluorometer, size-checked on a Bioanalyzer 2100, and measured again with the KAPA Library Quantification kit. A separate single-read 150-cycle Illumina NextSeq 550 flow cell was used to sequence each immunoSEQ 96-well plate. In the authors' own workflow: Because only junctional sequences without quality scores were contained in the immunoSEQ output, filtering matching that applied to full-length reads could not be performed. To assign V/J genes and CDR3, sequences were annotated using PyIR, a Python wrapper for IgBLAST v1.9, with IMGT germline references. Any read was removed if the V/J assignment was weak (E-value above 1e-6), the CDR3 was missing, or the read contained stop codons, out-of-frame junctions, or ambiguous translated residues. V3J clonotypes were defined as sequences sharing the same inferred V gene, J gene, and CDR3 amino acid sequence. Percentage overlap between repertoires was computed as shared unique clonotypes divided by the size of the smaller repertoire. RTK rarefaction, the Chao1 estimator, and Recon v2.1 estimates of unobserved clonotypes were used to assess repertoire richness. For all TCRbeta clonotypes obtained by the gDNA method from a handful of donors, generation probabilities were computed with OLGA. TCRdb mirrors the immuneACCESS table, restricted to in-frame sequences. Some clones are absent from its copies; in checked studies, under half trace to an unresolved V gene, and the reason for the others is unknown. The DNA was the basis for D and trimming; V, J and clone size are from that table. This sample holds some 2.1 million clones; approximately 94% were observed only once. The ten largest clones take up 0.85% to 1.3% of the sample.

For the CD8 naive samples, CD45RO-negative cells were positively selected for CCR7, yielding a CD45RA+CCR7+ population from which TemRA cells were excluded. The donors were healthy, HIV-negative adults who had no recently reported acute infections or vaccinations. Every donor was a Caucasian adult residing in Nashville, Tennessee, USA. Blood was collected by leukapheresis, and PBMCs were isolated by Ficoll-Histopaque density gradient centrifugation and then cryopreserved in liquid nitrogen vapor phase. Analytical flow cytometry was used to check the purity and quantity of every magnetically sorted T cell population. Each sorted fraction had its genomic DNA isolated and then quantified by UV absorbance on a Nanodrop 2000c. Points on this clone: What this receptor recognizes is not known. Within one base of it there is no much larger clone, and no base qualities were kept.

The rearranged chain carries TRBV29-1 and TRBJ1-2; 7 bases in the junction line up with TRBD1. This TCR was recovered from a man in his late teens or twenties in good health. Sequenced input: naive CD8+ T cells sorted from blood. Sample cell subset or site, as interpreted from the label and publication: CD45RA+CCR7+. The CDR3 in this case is CSVGGTDPNYGYTF. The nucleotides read TGCAGCGTTGGGGGGACAGATCCTAACTATGGCTACACCTTC.